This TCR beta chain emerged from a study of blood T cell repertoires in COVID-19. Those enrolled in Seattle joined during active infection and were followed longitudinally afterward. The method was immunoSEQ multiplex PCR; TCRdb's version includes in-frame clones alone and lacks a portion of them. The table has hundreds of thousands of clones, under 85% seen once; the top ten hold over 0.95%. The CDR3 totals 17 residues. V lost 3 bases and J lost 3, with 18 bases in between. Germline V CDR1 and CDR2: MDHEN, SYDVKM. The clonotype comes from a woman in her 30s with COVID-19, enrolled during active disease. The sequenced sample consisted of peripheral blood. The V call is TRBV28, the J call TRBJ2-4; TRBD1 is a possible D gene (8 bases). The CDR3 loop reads CASSFMTGEGVKNIQYF. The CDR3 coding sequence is TGTGCCAGCAGTTTTATGACAGGGGAGGGTGTCAAAAACATTCAGTACTTC.